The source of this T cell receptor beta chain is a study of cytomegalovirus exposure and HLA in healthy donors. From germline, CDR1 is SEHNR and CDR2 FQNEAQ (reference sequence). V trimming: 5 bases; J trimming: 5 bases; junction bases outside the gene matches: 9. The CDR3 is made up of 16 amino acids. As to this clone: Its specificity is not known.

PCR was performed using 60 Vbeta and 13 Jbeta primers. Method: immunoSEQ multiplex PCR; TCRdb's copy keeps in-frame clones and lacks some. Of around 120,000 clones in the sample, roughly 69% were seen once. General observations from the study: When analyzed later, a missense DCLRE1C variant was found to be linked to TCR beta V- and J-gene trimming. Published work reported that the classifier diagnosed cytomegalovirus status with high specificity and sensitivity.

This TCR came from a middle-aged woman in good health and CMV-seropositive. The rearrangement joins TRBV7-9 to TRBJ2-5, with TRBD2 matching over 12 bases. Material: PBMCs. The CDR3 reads CASSARTSGNLETQYF. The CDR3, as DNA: TGTGCCAGCAGCGCGAGGACTAGCGGGAATCTCGAGACCCAGTACTTC. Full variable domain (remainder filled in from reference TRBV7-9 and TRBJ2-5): DTGVSQNPRHKITKRGQNVTFRCDPISEHNRLYWYRQTLGQGPEFLTYFQNEAQLEKSRLLSDRFSAERPKGSFSTLEIQRTEQGDSAMYLCASSARTSGNLETQYFGPGTRLLVL.